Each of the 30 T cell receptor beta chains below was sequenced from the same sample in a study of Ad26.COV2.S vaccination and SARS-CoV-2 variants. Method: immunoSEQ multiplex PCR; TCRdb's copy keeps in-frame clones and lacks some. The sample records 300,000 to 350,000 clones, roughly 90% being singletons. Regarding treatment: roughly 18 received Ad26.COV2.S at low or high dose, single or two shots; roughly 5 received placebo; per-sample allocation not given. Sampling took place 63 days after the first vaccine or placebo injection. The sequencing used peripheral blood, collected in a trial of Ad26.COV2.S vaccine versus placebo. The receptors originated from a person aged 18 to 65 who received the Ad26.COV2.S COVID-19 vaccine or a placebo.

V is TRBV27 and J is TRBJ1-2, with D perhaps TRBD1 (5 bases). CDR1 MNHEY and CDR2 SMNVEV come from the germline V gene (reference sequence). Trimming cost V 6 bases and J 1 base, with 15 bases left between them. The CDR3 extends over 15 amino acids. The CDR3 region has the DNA TGTGCCAGCAGCTGGGGCCCCATGGATAACTATGGCTACACCTTC. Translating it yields CASSWGPMDNYGYTF.

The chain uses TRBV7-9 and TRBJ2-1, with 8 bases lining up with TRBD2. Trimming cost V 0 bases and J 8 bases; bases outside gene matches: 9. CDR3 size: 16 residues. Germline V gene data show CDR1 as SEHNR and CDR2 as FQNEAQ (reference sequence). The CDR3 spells CASSLALAGPPDEQFF. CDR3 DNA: TGTGCCAGCAGCTTAGCGTTAGCGGGACCTCCGGATGAGCAGTTCTTC.

CDR3 amino acids: CASRATSGSSYNEQFF. In DNA form, the CDR3 reads TGTGCCAGCAGGGCAACTAGCGGCAGCTCCTACAATGAGCAGTTCTTC. This chain joins TRBV2 and TRBJ2-1, with 8 bases identical to TRBD2. Germline V CDR1 and CDR2: SNHLY, FYNNEI. J lost 0 bases, V lost 6 bases, and 7 bases had no gene match. This CDR3 is built from 16 residues. Variable domain in full (rest from reference TRBV2 and TRBJ2-1): EPEVTQTPSHQVTQMGQEVILRCVPISNHLYFYWYRQILGQKVEFLVSFYNNEISEKSEIFDDQFSVERPDGSNFTLKIRSTKLEDSAMYFCASRATSGSSYNEQFFGPGTRLTVL.

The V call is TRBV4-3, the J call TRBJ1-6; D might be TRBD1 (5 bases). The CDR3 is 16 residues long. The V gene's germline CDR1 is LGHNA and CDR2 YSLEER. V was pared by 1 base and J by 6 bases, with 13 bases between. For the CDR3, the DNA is TGCGCCAGCAGCCAAGGGGGGGGACTGAGTAATTCACCCCTCCACTTT. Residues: CASSQGGGLSNSPLHF.

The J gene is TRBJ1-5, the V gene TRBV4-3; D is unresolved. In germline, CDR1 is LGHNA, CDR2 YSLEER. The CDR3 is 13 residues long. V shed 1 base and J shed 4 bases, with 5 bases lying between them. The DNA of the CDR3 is TGCGCCAGCAGCCAAGGAATGAATCAGCCCCAGCATTTT. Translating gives CASSQGMNQPQHF.

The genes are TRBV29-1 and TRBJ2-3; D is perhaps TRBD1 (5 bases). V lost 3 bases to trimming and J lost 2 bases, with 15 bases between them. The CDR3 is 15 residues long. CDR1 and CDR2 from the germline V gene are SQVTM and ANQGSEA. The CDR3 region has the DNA TGCAGCGTTGACTTTTCCAGGGTTCCCACAGATACGCAGTATTTT. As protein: CSVDFSRVPTDTQYF.

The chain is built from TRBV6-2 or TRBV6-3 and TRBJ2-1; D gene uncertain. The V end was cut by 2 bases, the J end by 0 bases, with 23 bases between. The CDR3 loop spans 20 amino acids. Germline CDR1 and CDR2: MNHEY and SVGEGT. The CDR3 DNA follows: TGTGCCAGCAGTTACCCCGGCCCTGCCGAGAGACCCCGCTCCTACAATGAGCAGTTCTTC. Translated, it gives CASSYPGPAERPRSYNEQFF.

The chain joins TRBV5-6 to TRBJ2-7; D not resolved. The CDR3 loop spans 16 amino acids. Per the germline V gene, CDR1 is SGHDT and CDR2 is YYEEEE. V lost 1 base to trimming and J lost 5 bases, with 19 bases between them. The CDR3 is CASSLSSWYPENEQYV. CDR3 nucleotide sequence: TGTGCCAGCAGCTTGTCTTCGTGGTATCCAGAGAACGAGCAGTACGTC.

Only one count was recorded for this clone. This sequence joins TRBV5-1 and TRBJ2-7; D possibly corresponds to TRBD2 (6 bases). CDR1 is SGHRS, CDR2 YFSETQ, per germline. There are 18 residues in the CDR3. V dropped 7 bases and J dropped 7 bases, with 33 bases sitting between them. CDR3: CASAARDSPGKALGEQYV. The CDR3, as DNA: TGCGCCAGCGCAGCTCGGGACTCCCCAGGGAAGGCTTTAGGGGAGCAGTACGTC.

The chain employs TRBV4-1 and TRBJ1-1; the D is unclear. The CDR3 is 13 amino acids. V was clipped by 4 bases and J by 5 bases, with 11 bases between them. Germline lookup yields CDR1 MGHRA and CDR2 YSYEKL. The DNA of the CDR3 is TGCGCCAGCAGCCCAGAGGGAAGAACTGAAGCTTTCTTT. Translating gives CASSPEGRTEAFF.

CDR3 sequence: CAASLGLDNSPLHF. DNA of the CDR3: TGTGCTGCGAGTTTGGGACTGGATAATTCACCCCTCCACTTT. The chain is built from TRBV7-9 and TRBJ1-6, with D perhaps matching TRBD1 (5 bases). The germline gives CDR1 SEHNR, CDR2 FQNEAQ (reference sequence). This CDR3 comprises 14 residues.

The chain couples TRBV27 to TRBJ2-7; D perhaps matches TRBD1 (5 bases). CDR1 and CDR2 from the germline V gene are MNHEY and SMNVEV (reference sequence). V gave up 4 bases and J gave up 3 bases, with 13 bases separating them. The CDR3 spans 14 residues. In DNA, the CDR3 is TGTGCCAGCAGTTCCGTCGACAGCTTCTACGAGCAGTACGTC. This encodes CASSSVDSFYEQYV.

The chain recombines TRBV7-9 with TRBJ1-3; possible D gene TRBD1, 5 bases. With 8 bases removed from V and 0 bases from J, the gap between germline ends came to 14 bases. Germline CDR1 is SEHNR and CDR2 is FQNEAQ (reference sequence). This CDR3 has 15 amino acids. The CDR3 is CASEGRGNSGNTIYF. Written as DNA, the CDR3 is TGTGCCAGCGAGGGTAGGGGAAACTCTGGAAACACCATATATTTT. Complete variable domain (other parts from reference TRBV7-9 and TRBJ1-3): DTGVSQNPRHKITKRGQNVTFRCDPISEHNRLYWYRQTLGQGPEFLTYFQNEAQLEKSRLLSDRFSAERPKGSFSTLEIQRTEQGDSAMYLCASEGRGNSGNTIYFGEGSWLTVV.

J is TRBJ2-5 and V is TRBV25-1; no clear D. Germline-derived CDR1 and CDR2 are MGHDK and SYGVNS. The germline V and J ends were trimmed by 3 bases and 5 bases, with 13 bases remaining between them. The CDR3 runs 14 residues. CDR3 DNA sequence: TGTGCCAGCAGTGATTTTGGCCCGACGGAGACCCAGTACTTC. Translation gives CASSDFGPTETQYF.

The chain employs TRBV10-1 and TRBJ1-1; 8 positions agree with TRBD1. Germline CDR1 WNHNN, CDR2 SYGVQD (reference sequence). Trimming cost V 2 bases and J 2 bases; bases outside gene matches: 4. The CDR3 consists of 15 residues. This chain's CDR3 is CASSEGQGRNTEAFF. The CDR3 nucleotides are TGCGCCAGCAGTGAGGGACAGGGAAGAAACACTGAAGCTTTCTTT.

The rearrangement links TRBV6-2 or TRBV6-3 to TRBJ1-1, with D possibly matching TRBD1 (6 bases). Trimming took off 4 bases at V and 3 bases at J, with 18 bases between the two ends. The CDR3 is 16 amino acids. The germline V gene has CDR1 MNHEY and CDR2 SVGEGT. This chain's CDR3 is CASSSPHRKGDTEAFF. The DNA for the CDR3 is TGTGCCAGCAGTTCCCCACACAGAAAGGGGGACACTGAAGCTTTCTTT.

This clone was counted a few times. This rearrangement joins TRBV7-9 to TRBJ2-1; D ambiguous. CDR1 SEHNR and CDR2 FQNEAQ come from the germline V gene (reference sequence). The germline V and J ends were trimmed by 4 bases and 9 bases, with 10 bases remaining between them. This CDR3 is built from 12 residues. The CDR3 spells CASSSTSTEQFF. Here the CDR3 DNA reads TGTGCCAGCAGCTCAACCAGCACTGAGCAGTTCTTC.

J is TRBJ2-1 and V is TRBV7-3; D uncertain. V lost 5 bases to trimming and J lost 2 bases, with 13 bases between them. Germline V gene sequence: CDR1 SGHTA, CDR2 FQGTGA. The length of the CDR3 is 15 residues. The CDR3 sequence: CASSLQGGPYNEQFF. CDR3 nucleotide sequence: TGTGCCAGCAGCCTACAAGGCGGACCCTACAATGAGCAGTTCTTC.

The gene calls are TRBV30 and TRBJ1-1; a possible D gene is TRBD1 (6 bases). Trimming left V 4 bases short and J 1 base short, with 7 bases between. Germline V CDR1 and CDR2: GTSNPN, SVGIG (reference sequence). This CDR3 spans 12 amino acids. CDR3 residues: CAWMGQNTEAFF. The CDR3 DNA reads TGTGCCTGGATGGGACAGAACACTGAAGCTTTCTTT.

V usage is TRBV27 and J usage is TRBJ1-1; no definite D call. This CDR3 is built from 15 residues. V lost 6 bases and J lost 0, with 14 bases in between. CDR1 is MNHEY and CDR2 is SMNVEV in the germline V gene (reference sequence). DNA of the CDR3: TGTGCCAGCAGGCCTGGACTACTCCTGAACACTGAAGCTTTCTTT. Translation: CASRPGLLLNTEAFF.

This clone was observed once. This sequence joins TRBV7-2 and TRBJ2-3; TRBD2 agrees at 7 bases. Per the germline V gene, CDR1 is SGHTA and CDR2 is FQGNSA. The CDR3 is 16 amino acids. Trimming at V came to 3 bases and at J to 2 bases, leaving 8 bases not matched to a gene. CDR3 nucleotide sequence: TGTGCCAGCAGCTTCCAAGCGGGGACCATCACAGATACGCAGTATTTT. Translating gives CASSFQAGTITDTQYF.

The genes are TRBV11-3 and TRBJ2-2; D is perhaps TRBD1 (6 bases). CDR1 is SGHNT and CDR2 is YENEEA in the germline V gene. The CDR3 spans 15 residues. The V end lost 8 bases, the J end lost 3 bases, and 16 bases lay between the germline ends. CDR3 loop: CASSQGGVHTGELFF. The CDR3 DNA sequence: TGTGCCAGCTCCCAAGGGGGAGTGCACACCGGGGAGCTGTTTTTT.

DNA of the CDR3: TGTGCCAGCGGAGGGGTAGTTGAGACCCAGTACTTC. Protein product: CASGGVVETQYF. This chain connects TRBV7-8 to TRBJ2-5, with D perhaps matching TRBD2 (6 bases). CDR1 is SGHVS and CDR2 is FQNEAQ in the germline V gene. The CDR3 covers 12 residues. The V end was cut by 8 bases, the J end by 5 bases, with 12 bases between.

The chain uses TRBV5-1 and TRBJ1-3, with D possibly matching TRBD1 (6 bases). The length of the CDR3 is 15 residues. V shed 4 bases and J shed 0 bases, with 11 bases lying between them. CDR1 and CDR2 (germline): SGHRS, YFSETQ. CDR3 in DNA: TGCGCCAGCAGCATGGACAGCCCCTCTGGAAACACCATATATTTT. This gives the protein CASSMDSPSGNTIYF. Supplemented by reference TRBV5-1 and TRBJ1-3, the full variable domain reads KAGVTQTPRYLIKTRGQQVTLSCSPISGHRSVSWYQQTPGQGLQFLFEYFSETQRNKGNFPGRFSGRQFSNSRSEMNVSTLELGDSALYLCASSMDSPSGNTIYFGEGSWLTVV.

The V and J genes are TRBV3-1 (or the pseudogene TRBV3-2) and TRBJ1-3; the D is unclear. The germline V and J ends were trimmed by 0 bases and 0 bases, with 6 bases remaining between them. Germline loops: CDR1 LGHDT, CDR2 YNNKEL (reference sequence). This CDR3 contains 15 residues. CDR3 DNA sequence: TGTGCCAGCAGCCAAGATGAGAACTCTGGAAACACCATATATTTT. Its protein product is CASSQDENSGNTIYF.

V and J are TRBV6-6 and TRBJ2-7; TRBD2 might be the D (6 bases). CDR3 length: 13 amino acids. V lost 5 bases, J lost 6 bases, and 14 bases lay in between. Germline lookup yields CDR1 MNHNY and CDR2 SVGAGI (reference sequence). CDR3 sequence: CASSPPLGLEQYF. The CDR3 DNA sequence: TGTGCCAGCAGTCCACCTTTGGGACTCGAGCAGTACTTC.

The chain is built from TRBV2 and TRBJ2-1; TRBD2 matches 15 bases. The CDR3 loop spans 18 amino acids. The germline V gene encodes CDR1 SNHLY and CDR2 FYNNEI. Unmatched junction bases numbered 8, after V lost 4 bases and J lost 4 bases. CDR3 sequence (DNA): TGTGCCAGCAGTGCGGAACCGGGGACTAGCGGGGGGTACAATGAGCAGTTCTTC. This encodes CASSAEPGTSGGYNEQFF.

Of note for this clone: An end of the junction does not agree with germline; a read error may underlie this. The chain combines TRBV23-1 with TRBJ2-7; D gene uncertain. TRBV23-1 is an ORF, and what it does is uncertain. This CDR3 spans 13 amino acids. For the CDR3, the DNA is TGCGCCAGCAGTCAATCTTCGGCCGGCCCGTCAGATTTC. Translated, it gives CASSQSSAGPSDF.

The CDR3 region is CASSPSGNYGYTF. CDR3 DNA sequence: TGTGCCAGCAGCCCGTCGGGAAACTATGGCTACACCTTC. The chain couples TRBV5-6 to TRBJ1-2; unclear D gene. The ends were cut back, 4 bases at V and 2 bases at J, with 9 bases in the middle. This CDR3 is built from 13 residues. Germline CDR1 SGHDT, CDR2 YYEEEE.

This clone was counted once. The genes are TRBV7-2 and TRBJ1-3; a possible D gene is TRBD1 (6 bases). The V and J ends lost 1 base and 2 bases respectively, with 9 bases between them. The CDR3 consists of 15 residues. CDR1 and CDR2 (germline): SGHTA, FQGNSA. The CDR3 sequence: CASSLGSGAGNTIYF. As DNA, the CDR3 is TGTGCCAGCAGCTTAGGGTCAGGGGCTGGAAACACCATATATTTT.